Listed here are 25 T cell receptor beta chains from one sample, sequenced in a study of long-term antiretroviral therapy in people with HIV (dated by TCRdb to the early 2020s). The immunoSEQ hsTCRB v3.0 assay was used at survey level resolution for TRB variable region sequencing. Entries here come from immuneACCESS through TCRdb and include only in-frame sequences with V and J called. Some clones fail to appear in such tables; in the studies checked, an unresolved V gene covers under half of the shortfall, and the cause of the remainder is unknown. For this sample there are some 29,000 clones; 95% to 98% appear just once. 1.5% to 2% of the sample goes to the ten largest clones. The sample in question was unsorted PBMCs, obtained 7.6 years after starting antiretroviral therapy. The source is a man under 40 with HIV.

This chain uses TRBV29-1 with TRBJ2-5; unclear D gene. The CDR3 length is 12 residues. The germline CDR1 and CDR2 sequences are SQVTM and ANQGSEA. The V end was cut by 5 bases, the J end by 1 base, with 8 bases between. Here the CDR3 DNA reads TGCAGCGTTCTGTCCCCCCAAGAGACCCAGTACTTC. As protein: CSVLSPQETQYF.

The chain carries TRBV21-1 and TRBJ1-2; the table's D call, TRBD1, was not checked against the DNA. TRBV21-1 is classified as a pseudogene. The length of the CDR3 is 14 residues. The CDR3 DNA follows: TGTGCCAGCAGCCCCCGGACAGGGAACTATGGCTACACCTTC. Residues: CASSPRTGNYGYTF.

This chain joins TRBV19 and TRBJ1-1, with D perhaps matching TRBD1 (5 bases). CDR1 is LNHDA, CDR2 SQIVND, per germline (reference sequence). The CDR3 is 13 residues long. Between the trimmed V and J ends, which lost 5 bases and 1 base, there was a span of 8 bases. Written as DNA, the CDR3 is TGTGCCAGTAGTCTGACAGCGAACACTGAAGCTTTCTTT. This sequence encodes CASSLTANTEAFF.

This clone has only one observation. The gene calls are TRBV5-5 and TRBJ1-3; D might be TRBD1 (5 bases). Trimming left V 1 base short and J 2 bases short, with 10 bases between. The CDR3 contains 15 residues. Per the germline V gene, CDR1 is SGHKS and CDR2 is YYEKEE (reference sequence). Here the CDR3 reads CASSLRDGPGNTIYF. DNA for the CDR3: TGTGCCAGCAGCTTGAGGGACGGCCCTGGAAACACCATATATTTT.

This rearrangement joins TRBV7-9 to TRBJ2-7; 10 nucleotides match TRBD1. The CDR3 has 14 residues. With 1 base clipped from V and 5 bases from J, the junction kept 2 bases outside the gene matches. Germline CDR1 is SEHNR and CDR2 is FQNEAQ (reference sequence). Here the CDR3 reads CASSLVGTGDEQYF. In nucleotides, the CDR3 is TGTGCCAGCAGCTTAGTTGGGACAGGGGACGAGCAGTACTTC.

The chain uses TRBV11-3 and TRBJ2-5, with D tentatively TRBD1 (8 bases). Germline lookup yields CDR1 SGHNT and CDR2 YENEEA. CDR3 size: 14 residues. V lost 5 bases, J lost 4 bases, and 14 bases lay in between. In DNA, the CDR3 is TGTGCCAGCAGCCTACAGGGGGAGGGAGAGACCCAGTACTTC. Its translation is CASSLQGEGETQYF. The full variable domain, in which reference TRBV11-3 and TRBJ2-5 provide the parts outside the CDR3, is EAGVVQSPRYKIIEKKQPVAFWCNPISGHNTLYWYLQNLGQGPELLIRYENEEAVDDSQLPKDRFSAERLKGVDSTLKIQPAELGDSAVYLCASSLQGEGETQYFGPGTRLLVL.

The J gene is TRBJ1-2, the V gene TRBV2; the match to TRBD1 covers 10 bases. J gave up 6 bases and V 11 bases, and 6 bases lay outside the gene matches. This CDR3 contains 12 residues. Germline V CDR1 and CDR2: SNHLY, FYNNEI. This CDR3 reads CAVRQGAHGYTF. The CDR3 nucleotides read TGTGCCGTGCGACAGGGGGCGCATGGCTACACCTTC. Full variable domain (rest looked up from reference TRBV2 and TRBJ1-2): EPEVTQTPSHQVTQMGQEVILRCVPISNHLYFYWYRQILGQKVEFLVSFYNNEISEKSEIFDDQFSVERPDGSNFTLKIRSTKLEDSAMYFCAVRQGAHGYTFGSGTRLTVV.

The gene calls are TRBV7-2 and TRBJ2-7; D uncertain. The CDR3 contains 12 residues. The germline V and J ends were trimmed by 4 bases and 7 bases, with 11 bases remaining between them. Germline assignment: CDR1 SGHTA and CDR2 FQGNSA. CDR3 coding DNA: TGTGCCAGCAGCTCCCGACGGAAGGAGCAGTACTTC. Protein sequence: CASSSRRKEQYF.

This clone appeared a single time. V gene TRBV9 combines with J gene TRBJ2-1, with 7 bases fitting TRBD2. Trimming removed 0 bases from V and 3 bases from J; junction bases left unmatched: 9. The CDR3 runs to 17 residues. Per the germline V gene, CDR1 is SGDLS and CDR2 is YYNGEE. The CDR3 sequence: CASSVDPPSGIYNEQFF. CDR3 DNA sequence: TGTGCCAGCAGCGTAGACCCCCCGAGCGGGATCTACAATGAGCAGTTCTTC.

The chain uses TRBV27 and TRBJ1-2; D is perhaps TRBD1 (5 bases). This CDR3 comprises 14 residues. V lost 5 bases and J lost 0, with 10 bases in between. Germline-derived CDR1 and CDR2 are MNHEY and SMNVEV (reference sequence). CDR3: CASSPRTPNYGYTF. CDR3 nucleotides: TGTGCCAGCAGTCCCCGGACACCTAACTATGGCTACACCTTC.

The rearrangement links TRBV30 to TRBJ1-1, with TRBD1 as a possible D gene (5 bases). Germline V gene data show CDR1 as GTSNPN and CDR2 as SVGIG (reference sequence). Between the trimmed V and J ends, which lost 5 bases and 5 bases, there was a span of 15 bases. The length of the CDR3 is 13 residues. The CDR3 loop is CAWEGSGRTEAFF. Written as DNA, the CDR3 is TGTGCCTGGGAGGGGAGTGGTCGAACTGAAGCTTTCTTT.

The chain combines TRBV5-4 with TRBJ2-3; D call uncertain. Germline CDR1 reads SGHNT; CDR2 reads YYREEE (reference sequence). The CDR3 has 16 amino acids. V was pared by 3 bases and J by 0 bases, with 14 bases between. This CDR3 is CASSSKYKASTDTQYF. As DNA, the CDR3 is TGTGCCAGCAGCTCGAAATACAAAGCTAGCACAGATACGCAGTATTTT.

The CDR3 loop reads CASSQGQGTTQYF. The CDR3 coding sequence is TGCGCCAGCAGCCAAGGACAGGGTACCACGCAGTATTTT. V and J are TRBV4-3 and TRBJ2-3; 7 positions match TRBD1. Trimming cost V 1 base and J 9 bases; bases outside gene matches: 4. In germline, CDR1 is LGHNA, CDR2 YSLEER. The CDR3 loop spans 13 amino acids.

The CDR3 DNA sequence: TGTGCCAGCAGTCCTACCCCGGGGGGTTCGGATACGCAGTATTTT. Translated, it gives CASSPTPGGSDTQYF. The chain recombines TRBV2 with TRBJ2-3; 7 nucleotides match TRBD2. The CDR3 has 15 amino acids. Germline V CDR1 and CDR2: SNHLY, FYNNEI. The trim removed 5 bases at V and 6 bases at J, leaving 11 bases unmatched.

The V call is TRBV7-3, the J call TRBJ2-2, with 7 bases lining up with TRBD2. CDR3 length: 13 residues. Unmatched junction bases numbered 5, after V lost 5 bases and J lost 8 bases. In germline, CDR1 is SGHTA, CDR2 FQGTGA. The CDR3 DNA is TGTGCCAGCAGCCCACCGGGGGGTGGGGAGCTGTTTTTT. Translating gives CASSPPGGGELFF.

The V and J genes are TRBV5-8 and TRBJ1-1; a possible D gene is TRBD1 (5 bases). Germline assignment: CDR1 SGHTS and CDR2 YDEGEE. This CDR3 is built from 13 residues. The V and J ends lost 4 bases and 2 bases respectively, with 9 bases between them. CDR3 in amino acids: CASSADRNTEAFF. The CDR3 DNA reads TGTGCCAGCAGCGCCGACAGAAACACTGAAGCTTTCTTT. Full variable domain (missing parts from reference TRBV5-8 and TRBJ1-1): EAGVTQSPTHLIKTRGQQATLRCSPISGHTSVYWYQQALGLGLQFLLWYDEGEERNRGNFPPRFSGRQFPNYSSELNVNALELEDSALYLCASSADRNTEAFFGQGTRLTVV.

This chain uses TRBV27 with TRBJ2-3, with 7 bases lining up with TRBD2. V trimming: 5 bases; J trimming: 4 bases; junction bases outside the gene matches: 6. Germline CDR1 is MNHEY and CDR2 is SMNVEV (reference sequence). The CDR3 is 14 amino acids. The CDR3 DNA reads as TGTGCCAGCAGTGGGAGGGACGCCCCAGATACGCAGTATTTT. Its translation is CASSGRDAPDTQYF.

The chain joins TRBV6-5 to TRBJ1-1; 7 positions match TRBD1. J was trimmed by 0 bases and V by 4 bases; bases with no gene match: 8. The CDR3 runs 16 residues. The germline V gene encodes CDR1 MNHEY and CDR2 SVGAGI. CDR3 region: CASSSLGQGVNTEAFF. The CDR3 DNA sequence: TGTGCCAGCAGTTCCCTAGGCCAGGGGGTGAACACTGAAGCTTTCTTT.

The V and J genes are TRBV27 and TRBJ1-5; no firm D call. The CDR3 is 13 amino acids. With 2 bases removed from V and 5 bases from J, the gap between germline ends came to 7 bases. Germline V CDR1 and CDR2: MNHEY, SMNVEV (reference sequence). The CDR3 here is CASSLKGYQPQHF. In DNA, the CDR3 is TGTGCCAGCAGTTTAAAGGGATATCAGCCCCAGCATTTT.

The chain uses TRBV20-1 and TRBJ2-5, with D uncertain. Per the germline V gene, CDR1 is DFQATT and CDR2 is SNEGSKA (reference sequence). This CDR3 contains 10 residues. The V end lost 5 bases, the J end lost 7 bases, and 8 bases lay between the germline ends. The CDR3 nucleotides are TGCAGTGCTCTCCGAGGGACCCAGTACTTC. The encoded protein is CSALRGTQYF.

The rearrangement links TRBV6-5 to TRBJ1-3; D ambiguous. Germline assignment: CDR1 MNHEY and CDR2 SVGAGI. The CDR3 spans 13 residues. Trimming cost V 6 bases and J 2 bases, with 8 bases left between them. The CDR3 sequence is CASSPRPGNTIYF. CDR3 DNA sequence: TGTGCCAGCAGCCCAAGGCCTGGAAACACCATATATTTT.

The rearrangement links TRBV7-9 to TRBJ2-7; 8 bases are a match to TRBD2. Germline V lookup: CDR1 SEHNR, CDR2 FQNEAQ (reference sequence). The trim removed 10 bases at V and 2 bases at J, leaving 10 bases unmatched. The CDR3 extends over 14 amino acids. This chain's CDR3 is CATTSDSGTYEQYF. In DNA, the CDR3 is TGTGCCACCACCTCGGATAGCGGGACCTACGAGCAGTACTTC. The full variable domain, in which reference TRBV7-9 and TRBJ2-7 provide the parts outside the CDR3, is DTGVSQNPRHKITKRGQNVTFRCDPISEHNRLYWYRQTLGQGPEFLTYFQNEAQLEKSRLLSDRFSAERPKGSFSTLEIQRTEQGDSAMYLCATTSDSGTYEQYFGPGTRLTVT.

The chain employs TRBV18 and TRBJ2-1; 12 positions match TRBD1. Trimming cost V 0 bases and J 7 bases; bases outside gene matches: 4. The germline V gene has CDR1 KGHSH and CDR2 LQKENI. The CDR3 covers 16 residues. This CDR3 reads CASSPPGQGARNEQFF. The CDR3 DNA reads as TGTGCCAGCTCACCACCGGGACAGGGGGCGCGTAATGAGCAGTTCTTC.

This chain links TRBV20-1 with TRBJ1-2; unclear D gene. Trimming shortened V by 1 base and J by 6 bases, and 6 bases separated the two germline ends. The CDR3 covers 11 residues. Germline V gene sequence: CDR1 DFQATT, CDR2 SNEGSKA (reference sequence). The CDR3 here is CSARAEDGYTF. In nucleotides, the CDR3 is TGCAGTGCTAGAGCCGAGGATGGCTACACCTTC.

The CDR3 bases are TGTGCCAGCAGTCGGTCGGGGGGGAATCAGCCCCAGCATTTT. Its protein is CASSRSGGNQPQHF. J is TRBJ1-5 and V is TRBV6-5, with D possibly being TRBD1 (5 bases). This CDR3 contains 14 residues. V lost 5 bases and J 4 bases, leaving 12 bases between the germline ends. Germline CDR1 reads MNHEY; CDR2 reads SVGAGI.